These T cell receptor beta chains were read from a single sample in a study of control samples from healthy donors and cancer patients. Some clones are missing from TCRdb's copy, which holds only in-frame ones; the method was immunoSEQ multiplex PCR. Seen here are more than 45,000 clones, around 93% observed once, and the top ten hold approximately 0.95%. Sample: PBMCs. These receptors all come from a man younger than 40 with colorectal cancer. Each CDR3 is given without its conserved first and last residue.

J gene: TRBJ2-7
V gene: TRBV5-4
CDR3 protein: ASSSSGGAHEQY

J gene: TRBJ2-5
V gene: TRBV7-2
CDR3 protein: ASSLNGLQETQY

J gene: TRBJ1-1
V gene: TRBV9
CDR3 protein: ASSEGLLNTEAF

J gene: TRBJ1-5
V gene: TRBV19
CDR3 protein: AKRNQPQH

J gene: TRBJ2-2
V gene: TRBV7-8
CDR3 protein: ASSPWTGPNTGELF

J gene: TRBJ2-1
V gene: TRBV7-6
CDR3 protein: ASSLVPSGGYNEQF

J gene: TRBJ2-1
V gene: TRBV11-3
CDR3 protein: ASSLDSSYNEQF

J gene: TRBJ2-7
V gene: TRBV5-4
CDR3 protein: ASSYMGALYEQY

J gene: TRBJ2-7
V gene: TRBV5-6
CDR3 protein: ASSFIRSGIDEQY

J gene: TRBJ1-6
V gene: TRBV3-1/TRBV3-2
CDR3 protein: ASSQDRQGLGSPLH

J gene: TRBJ1-1
V gene: TRBV6-4
CDR3 protein: ASTKGEGDTEAF

J gene: TRBJ1-1
V gene: TRBV19
CDR3 protein: ASSFPMDRGRMNTEAF

J gene: TRBJ2-2
V gene: TRBV5-6
CDR3 protein: ASSAPDRESYGELF

J gene: TRBJ1-6
V gene: TRBV9
CDR3 protein: ASSREAGDYNSPLH

J gene: TRBJ1-1
V gene: TRBV5-1
CDR3 protein: ASSLDPKTEAF

J gene: TRBJ2-7
V gene: TRBV7-9
CDR3 protein: ASSPPGQGSYEQY

J gene: TRBJ2-6
V gene: TRBV3-1/TRBV3-2
CDR3 protein: ASSQEGNVLT

J gene: TRBJ1-3
V gene: TRBV30
CDR3 protein: AWSVRGGSGNTIY

J gene: TRBJ1-2
V gene: TRBV7-9
CDR3 protein: ASSSIRHRDGYT

J gene: TRBJ2-1
V gene: TRBV11-2
CDR3 protein: ASSWDVQPNNEQF

J gene: TRBJ1-2
V gene: TRBV2
CDR3 protein: ASSDRARYGYT